This record concerns one T cell receptor beta chain sequence. This record comes from a study of T cell changes during pregnancy in multiple sclerosis. TCRdb keeps only in-frame clones here, not all; method: immunoSEQ multiplex PCR. This sample has 40,000 to 60,000 clones; roughly nine tenths occur once, and the top ten carry around 0.4%. The CDR3 covers 16 residues. Germline assignment: CDR1 KGHSH and CDR2 LQKENI. After removal of 4 bases from V and 6 bases from J, the junction contained 8 bases not matched to a gene. The chain employs TRBV18 and TRBJ2-3; TRBD2 matches 12 bases. The sequence derives from a female donor with multiple sclerosis, enrolled in a pregnancy study. The sequencing used CD4+ T cells from peripheral blood mononuclear cells, collected before pregnancy. Here the CDR3 DNA reads TGTGCCAGCTCACTGCAGACTAGCGGGAGCTCTGATACGCAGTATTTT. Residues: CASSLQTSGSSDTQYF.